This TCR beta chain was captured by sequencing in a study of beta chain features in type 1 diabetes. Study results and limitations: In every one of the four CD4+ subsets, TCRB CDR3s were moderately but significantly shorter in Type 1 diabetes patients.

The entirety of the isolated RNA underwent reverse transcription, so expressed TCRB transcripts were sequenced. TCRdb's table, derived via immunoSEQ multiplex PCR, lists solely in-frame clones and lacks some. The sample lists about 270,000 clones, 14% occurring once. This clone was detected ten times or more. Its antigen remains unknown. V was clipped by 4 bases and J by 7 bases; unmatched bases: 9. Germline assignment: CDR1 SGHDN and CDR2 FVKESK. The CDR3 spans 16 residues. This clonotype was obtained from a man aged 25 to 45 with type 1 diabetes. This chain links TRBV14 with TRBJ2-1; TRBD2 matches 11 bases. The sequenced material came from naive CD4+ T cells from blood. The CDR3 here is CASSLRLAGSGNEQFF. DNA of the CDR3: TGTGCCAGCAGCCTCAGACTAGCGGGGAGTGGTAATGAGCAGTTCTTC.